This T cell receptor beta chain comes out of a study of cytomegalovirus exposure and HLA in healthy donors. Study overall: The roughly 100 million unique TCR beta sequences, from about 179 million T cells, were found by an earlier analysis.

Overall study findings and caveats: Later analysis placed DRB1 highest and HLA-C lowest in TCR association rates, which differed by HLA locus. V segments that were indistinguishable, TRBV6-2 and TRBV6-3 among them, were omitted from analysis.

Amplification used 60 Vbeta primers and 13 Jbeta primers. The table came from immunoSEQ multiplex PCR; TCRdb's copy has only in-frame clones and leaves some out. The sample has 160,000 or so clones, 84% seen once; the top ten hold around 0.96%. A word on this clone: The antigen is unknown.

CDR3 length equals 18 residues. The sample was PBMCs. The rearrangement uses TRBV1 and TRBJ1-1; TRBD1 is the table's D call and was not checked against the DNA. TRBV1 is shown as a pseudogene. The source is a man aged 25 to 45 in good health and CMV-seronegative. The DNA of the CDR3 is TGCACCAGCAGCCAAGTCAGGGGGCCAGGGAGGTTGAACACTGAAGCTTTCTTT. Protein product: CTSSQVRGPGRLNTEAFF.